Here is one TCR beta chain with its context. The source of the sample is a study of blood T cell repertoires in COVID-19. Germline values: CDR1 SGHTA, CDR2 FQGNSA. The CDR3 extends over 16 amino acids. The V end was cut by 0 bases, the J end by 6 bases, with 12 bases between. Per the study methods: It was from reference gene primer amplification that nucleated cell counts were estimated. The data were produced by immunoSEQ multiplex PCR, yet TCRdb's version contains in-frame clones alone and is incomplete. Clone size and the V and J calls come from that table; the DNA yielded D and trimming. Seen here are around 100,000 clones, roughly nine tenths observed once, and the top ten hold 32%.

The receptor comes from a woman at least 80 years old with acute or convalescent COVID-19. The sample comprised peripheral blood. The gene calls are TRBV7-2 and TRBJ1-6; maybe TRBD1 (5 bases). This CDR3 reads CASSLAQRGTNSPLHF. CDR3 nucleotides: TGTGCCAGCAGCTTAGCGCAAAGGGGTACTAATTCACCCCTCCACTTT.